Shown below are 22 T cell receptor beta chains from a single sample sequenced in a study of a mutant IDH1 vaccine in newly diagnosed glioma. These receptors' antigens are unknown. Documented time point: week 11, during vaccination. Doses comprised 300 ug of mutant IDH1 20-mer peptide each, plus topical imiquimod. Assay used: immunoSEQ multiplex PCR; TCRdb lists only in-frame clones, some missing. The sample carries about 25,000 clones, roughly 70% recorded once. Sample: peripheral blood mononuclear cells (PBMCs), taken from a glioma patient whose treatment included an IDH1 peptide vaccine. These receptors originate from a man younger than 35 with glioma. Some clones in this sample may be carry-over from other donors' samples.

The V call is TRBV6-4, the J call TRBJ2-3; maybe TRBD1 (5 bases). CDR3 length: 13 residues. Trimming pared 3 bases from V and 2 bases from J, leaving 6 bases between. The germline CDR1 and CDR2 sequences are MRHNA and SNTAGT. The CDR3 protein is CASSEGDTDTQYF. The DNA of the CDR3 is TGTGCCAGCAGTGAAGGGGACACAGATACGCAGTATTTT.

This clone has only a few counts. This chain joins TRBV1 and TRBJ2-7; no check of the table's D call, TRBD2, against the DNA was made. TRBV1 is deemed a pseudogene. CDR3 length equals 15 residues. In DNA, the CDR3 is TGCACCAGCAGCCAAGAAAGGCTAGCGGGGGGTGAGCAGTACTTC. Translated: CTSSQERLAGGEQYF.

A few counts support this clone. The CDR3 sequence is CASSELVTSEAFF. CDR3 nucleotides: TGTGCCAGCAGTGAATTAGTGACTTCTGAAGCTTTCTTT. This rearrangement joins TRBV6-1 to TRBJ1-1; D unclear. Deletions cut 2 bases from V and 6 bases from J, with 10 bases between. This CDR3 has 13 amino acids. The V gene's germline CDR1 is MNHNS and CDR2 SASEGT.

The V gene is TRBV5-5, the J gene TRBJ1-1; D not certain. CDR1 is SGHKS and CDR2 is YYEKEE in the germline V gene (reference sequence). The CDR3 has 15 residues. Trimming left V 3 bases short and J 1 base short, with 13 bases between. CDR3 DNA: TGTGCCAGCAGCTCCCCTGGCGGCGGGAACACTGAAGCTTTCTTT. As protein: CASSSPGGGNTEAFF.

V usage is TRBV7-2 and J usage is TRBJ1-5; D unclear. The V gene lost 3 bases and the J gene lost 3 bases, with 3 bases spanning the gap. This CDR3 contains 12 residues. The germline CDR1 and CDR2 sequences are SGHTA and FQGNSA. The CDR3 protein is CASSFFNQPQHF. Written as DNA, the CDR3 is TGTGCCAGCAGCTTTTTCAATCAGCCCCAGCATTTT.

In its sample, this clone was seen once. The chain is built from TRBV4-3 and TRBJ2-5; tentatively, D is TRBD1 (5 bases). V was trimmed by 2 bases and J by 2 bases, leaving 9 bases between them. CDR3 size: 14 residues. CDR1 is LGHNA and CDR2 is YSLEER in the germline V gene. The CDR3 loop reads CASSQTGEQETQYF. DNA for the CDR3: TGCGCCAGCAGCCAAACAGGCGAACAAGAGACCCAGTACTTC.

The CDR3 DNA reads TGTGCCAGCAGTTACTCGACAGGGCACAGGGAGACCCAGTACTTC. Translated: CASSYSTGHRETQYF. This chain links TRBV6-5 with TRBJ2-5; 7 nucleotides align to TRBD1. From germline, CDR1 is MNHEY and CDR2 SVGAGI. After removal of 0 bases from V and 5 bases from J, the junction contained 6 bases not matched to a gene. The CDR3 has 15 amino acids.

This clone has a handful of counts. This sequence joins TRBV6-5 and TRBJ2-7; D gene ambiguous. Trimming pared 2 bases from V and 2 bases from J, leaving 7 bases between. Germline CDR1 MNHEY, CDR2 SVGAGI. There are 13 residues in the CDR3. CDR3 DNA: TGTGCCAGCAGTTACGGGCGGACCTACGAGCAGTACTTC. Translating it yields CASSYGRTYEQYF.

The sample holds a few counts of this clone. CDR3 DNA sequence: TGTGCCAGCAGCGAAGACAGGGGCCCCTACAATGAGCAGTTCTTC. This translates into CASSEDRGPYNEQFF. The V call is TRBV7-2, the J call TRBJ2-1; TRBD1 matches 8 bases. Germline V gene data show CDR1 as SGHTA and CDR2 as FQGNSA. The CDR3 extends over 15 amino acids. The V gene end was trimmed by 5 bases and the J gene end by 2 bases; junction bases not matched to a gene: 5. The full variable domain, in which reference TRBV7-2 and TRBJ2-1 provide the parts outside the CDR3, is GAGVSQSPSNKVTEKGKDVELRCDPISGHTALYWYRQSLGQGLEFLIYFQGNSAPDKSGLPSDRFSAERTGGSVSTLTIQRTQQEDSAVYLCASSEDRGPYNEQFFGPGTRLTVL.

The chain links TRBV14 to TRBJ1-3, with D possibly matching TRBD1 (5 bases). Germline V lookup: CDR1 SGHDN, CDR2 FVKESK. The CDR3 contains 16 residues. V shed 1 base and J shed 0 bases, with 10 bases lying between them. In nucleotides, the CDR3 is TGTGCCAGCAGCCAAGTGGGGGGATCCTCTGGAAACACCATATATTTT. It specifies CASSQVGGSSGNTIYF.

The genes are TRBV9 and TRBJ2-1; maybe TRBD2 (6 bases). The germline CDR1 and CDR2 sequences are SGDLS and YYNGEE. V was pared by 3 bases and J by 3 bases, with 16 bases between. The CDR3 is made up of 16 amino acids. The CDR3: CASSASGLQRYNEQFF. CDR3 DNA sequence: TGTGCCAGCAGCGCCTCGGGACTTCAACGCTACAATGAGCAGTTCTTC.

The rearrangement links TRBV2 to TRBJ1-6, with D possibly TRBD1 on 6 matching bases. V lost 11 bases and J 7 bases, leaving 18 bases between the germline ends. CDR1 is SNHLY, CDR2 FYNNEI, per germline. There are 14 residues in the CDR3. CDR3 loop: CAGNGGLGNSPLHF. The CDR3 DNA reads TGTGCCGGCAACGGGGGCCTCGGGAATTCACCCCTCCACTTT. Looking up the rest from reference TRBV2 and TRBJ1-6 gives the full variable domain: EPEVTQTPSHQVTQMGQEVILRCVPISNHLYFYWYRQILGQKVEFLVSFYNNEISEKSEIFDDQFSVERPDGSNFTLKIRSTKLEDSAMYFCAGNGGLGNSPLHFGNGTRLTVT.

The genes are TRBV7-2 and TRBJ2-6, with 7 bases fitting TRBD2. Germline V gives CDR1 SGHTA, CDR2 FQGNSA. The CDR3 extends over 18 amino acids. With V trimmed by 5 bases and J by 1 base, 11 bases remained unmatched. The CDR3 spells CASSPRASGESGANVLTF. As DNA, the CDR3 is TGTGCCAGCAGCCCACGAGCTAGCGGCGAGTCTGGGGCCAACGTCCTGACTTTC.

The CDR3 nucleotides read TGTGCCACCAGTCGGGGGGAGGGGAGGAATGTGGAGACCCAGTACTTC. Its translation: CATSRGEGRNVETQYF. V is TRBV15 and J is TRBJ2-5; 7 nucleotides line up with TRBD2. From germline, CDR1 is LNHNV and CDR2 YYDKDF (reference sequence). The CDR3 is made up of 16 amino acids. With V trimmed by 6 bases and J by 5 bases, 15 bases remained unmatched.

The chain has TRBV6-1 and TRBJ1-5; D is unresolved. The CDR3 has 12 residues. Per the germline V gene, CDR1 is MNHNS and CDR2 is SASEGT. The V end lost 5 bases, the J end lost 4 bases, and 6 bases lay between the germline ends. DNA of the CDR3: TGTGCCAGCAGTAGCCAGAATCAGCCCCAGCATTTT. This gives the protein CASSSQNQPQHF.

The chain carries TRBV7-9 and TRBJ2-7, with 11 bases that match TRBD2. CDR1 SEHNR and CDR2 FQNEAQ come from the germline V gene (reference sequence). J lost 4 bases, V lost 5 bases, and 7 bases had no gene match. The CDR3 is made up of 15 amino acids. CDR3 DNA sequence: TGTGCCAGCAGCCCAGGGACTAGCGGCGTATACGAGCAGTACTTC. This encodes CASSPGTSGVYEQYF.

This clone has just a few counts. The chain couples TRBV5-5 to TRBJ1-4; D gene uncertain. This CDR3 contains 14 residues. CDR1 and CDR2 (germline): SGHKS, YYEKEE (reference sequence). Trimming left V 0 bases short and J 8 bases short, with 11 bases between. The CDR3 bases are TGTGCCAGCAGCTTGGTTACTAAAACGGAAAAACTGTTTTTT. Its translation is CASSLVTKTEKLFF.

The chain recombines TRBV5-6 with TRBJ1-3; D gene unclear. The CDR3 is 13 residues long. CDR1 and CDR2 from the germline V gene are SGHDT and YYEEEE. V lost 4 bases and J 7 bases, leaving 12 bases between the germline ends. CDR3 region: CASSEAGENTIYF. The CDR3 DNA reads as TGTGCCAGCAGCGAGGCAGGAGAGAACACCATATATTTT. The entire variable domain, with the rest obtained from reference TRBV5-6 and TRBJ1-3, is as follows: DAGVTQSPTHLIKTRGQQVTLRCSPKSGHDTVSWYQQALGQGPQFIFQYYEEEERQRGNFPDRFSGHQFPNYSSELNVNALLLGDSALYLCASSEAGENTIYFGEGSWLTVV.

The J gene is TRBJ1-1, the V gene TRBV6-1, with D perhaps TRBD1 (6 bases). The CDR3 loop spans 13 amino acids. Trimming cost V 0 bases and J 6 bases, with 8 bases left between them. CDR1 and CDR2 (germline): MNHNS, SASEGT. The CDR3, as DNA: TGTGCCAGCAGTGAAGCGGGGGCCGCTGAAGCTTTCTTT. Amino acid sequence: CASSEAGAAEAFF.

This clone was seen just once. This chain links TRBV15 with TRBJ2-1; maybe TRBD1 (6 bases). The CDR3 contains 17 residues. CDR1 LNHNV and CDR2 YYDKDF come from the germline V gene (reference sequence). Trimming cost V 0 bases and J 3 bases, with 15 bases left between them. The CDR3 protein is CATSREATRDNYNEQFF. The CDR3 DNA reads TGTGCCACCAGCAGAGAGGCCACCCGGGACAACTACAATGAGCAGTTCTTC.

The chain uses TRBV7-9 and TRBJ2-2, with D uncertain. The ends were cut back, 5 bases at V and 6 bases at J, with 13 bases in the middle. There are 14 residues in the CDR3. In germline, CDR1 is SEHNR, CDR2 FQNEAQ (reference sequence). CDR3 residues: CASSPTRSAGELFF. DNA of the CDR3: TGTGCCAGCAGCCCAACCCGGTCGGCCGGGGAGCTGTTTTTT.

This clone has just a few counts. The chain combines TRBV5-1 with TRBJ1-1; 8 bases are shared with TRBD1. Germline CDR1 reads SGHRS; CDR2 reads YFSETQ. The CDR3 is 14 amino acids. The V gene end was trimmed by 4 bases and the J gene end by 5 bases; junction bases not matched to a gene: 7. The CDR3 bases are TGCGCCAGCAGCGACAAACAGGGGGGGACTGAAGCTTTCTTT. It is translated as CASSDKQGGTEAFF. The variable domain in full, with the rest retrieved from reference TRBV5-1 and TRBJ1-1, is KAGVTQTPRYLIKTRGQQVTLSCSPISGHRSVSWYQQTPGQGLQFLFEYFSETQRNKGNFPGRFSGRQFSNSRSEMNVSTLELGDSALYLCASSDKQGGTEAFFGQGTRLTVV.